This T cell receptor (beta chain) emerged from a study of blood T cell repertoires in COVID-19. The data were produced by immunoSEQ multiplex PCR, yet TCRdb's version contains in-frame clones alone and is incomplete. The sample contains fewer than 450,000 clones, roughly 88% of which appear only once. CDR1 is MNHEY, CDR2 SMNVEV, per germline (reference sequence). This CDR3 is built from 15 residues. The V end was cut by 6 bases, the J end by 4 bases, with 13 bases between. This clonotype was sampled from a woman in her thirties or forties with acute COVID-19. The sequenced material came from PBMCs or T cells enriched from blood (not recorded which). This chain links TRBV27 with TRBJ2-6; TRBD1 might be the D (6 bases). The CDR3 protein is CASRLQGSGANVLTF. The CDR3 coding sequence is TGTGCCAGCAGACTACAGGGCTCAGGGGCCAACGTCCTGACTTTC.